Below, one T cell receptor (beta chain) is given with its context. Its target antigen remains unknown. Per-base quality was not reported, and no clone a single base away is much larger than it. Separate from the roughly 650-subject first cohort, the validation cohort of some 130 subjects was the group to which the donors belonged. CDR1 SGHVS and CDR2 FQNEAQ were looked up in the germline V gene. V is cut by 6 bases and J by 1 base, and the space between the germline ends is 11 bases. Inclusive of the bounding cysteine and phenylalanine, the CDR3 is 14 residues long. Only CDR3 DNA is held: 42 bases, read in frame from base 1. The data are from a study of cytomegalovirus exposure and HLA in healthy donors (dated by TCRdb to about 2017). Study-level background: According to a later analysis, one platform produced both the 120 validation repertoires and the 670 or so repertoires of the first cohort. The study aimed to test whether cataloging public T cell receptors could reveal signatures of past pathogen exposure. Along with the approximately 650-subject first cohort, a separate validation cohort of over a hundred different subjects was used. The study combined high-throughput TCR immunosequencing, statistical association of individual TCRs with disease status, and machine learning to predict cytomegalovirus infection status. Overall study results and their limits: A later analysis found that TCRs clustered in the first cohort also tended to co-occur in the roughly 120 validation repertoires, with 94% of cluster scores above 0. The study gave a list of 150 to 200 TCR beta chains associated with cytomegalovirus. The classifier was reported to diagnose cytomegalovirus status with high specificity and sensitivity in both the original cohort and the validation cohort. A few of the identified cytomegalovirus-associated TCR beta chains were confirmed in vitro to be specific for cytomegalovirus antigens. The authors suggested that the approach could potentially be extended to other disease states and immunological phenotypes. A later analysis lacked HLA typing for the validation cohort, so it scored co-occurrence in that cohort across all 110 or so repertoires. While some public TCRs were present in many individuals, most TCR sequences turned up only very rarely across donors.

Library generation was performed with the immunoSEQ multiplex PCR assay. The authors' pipeline ran thus. To diagnose cytomegalovirus status from the catalog of TCR beta chain sequences, a statistical classification framework was built. The table was pulled from immuneACCESS by TCRdb, which kept in-frame rearrangements only. Such tables lose some clones; where checked, under half of the loss comes from unresolved V genes, and the rest has no known cause. That table is the source of V, J and clone size, and D and trimming were worked out from the DNA. The sample yields 150,000 to 200,000 clones; roughly 84% were counted once. Of the sample, around 6.7% falls within the top ten clones.

The origin of this receptor is a young man in good health and CMV-seropositive. The sample consisted of PBMCs. Recombination connected TRBV7-8 to TRBJ2-3; TRBD2 is a weak D gene call, 6 bases matching. In nucleotides, the sequence is TGTGCCAGCAGAGATGCGGGACGCACAGATACGCAGTATTTT. Its protein product is CASRDAGRTDTQYF.